This entry lists 15 T cell receptor beta chains sequenced from one sample in a study of monozygotic twins with inflammatory bowel disease. TCRdb re-called the 5' RACE reads and catalogs CDR3 proteins one per entry, DNA excluded. This sample contains about 210,000 distinct CDR3 sequences. The sequencing input was blood. The receptors were gathered from a human donor with ulcerative colitis or Crohn's disease, or a healthy co-twin of an affected twin (not recorded which).

The chain uses TRBV20-1 and TRBJ2-1; TCRdb's D call, TRBD2, is unchecked because there is no DNA. Germline CDR1 reads DFQATT; CDR2 reads SNEGSKA (reference sequence). The CDR3 sequence is 14 residues long. The CDR3 protein is CSARGRGGWNEQFF.

The J gene is TRBJ1-6, the V gene TRBV5-5; without DNA, the TCRdb call of TRBD1 cannot be checked. Germline assignment: CDR1 SGHKS and CDR2 YYEKEE (reference sequence). This CDR3 comprises 16 residues. The CDR3 reads CASSWPRQEINSPLHF.

The gene calls are TRBV12-3 or TRBV12-4 and TRBJ1-5; there is no DNA to check the TCRdb D call of TRBD1. The CDR3 runs to 14 residues. The CDR3 loop reads CASSYRQGHQPQHF.

The chain recombines TRBV11-1 with TRBJ2-1; TCRdb gives TRBD1 as the D gene, but with no DNA this cannot be confirmed. This CDR3 comprises 15 residues. The germline gives CDR1 SGHAT, CDR2 FQDESV (reference sequence). The CDR3 is CASSSPGQGYNEQFF.

The chain is built from TRBV9 and TRBJ2-7; TCRdb's D call of TRBD2 is untestable without DNA. Germline CDR1 and CDR2: SGDLS and YYNGEE. The CDR3 consists of 15 residues. CDR3 sequence reads: CASSVGDTGAYEQYF.

The chain combines TRBV5-1 with TRBJ2-5; TCRdb outputs TRBD1, but without DNA this stays unchecked. CDR3 length: 14 amino acids. CDR1 is SGHRS, CDR2 YFSETQ, per germline. The CDR3 loop reads CASSPPDVRETQYF.

The chain joins TRBV5-1 to TRBJ1-1; as DNA is missing, the TRBD1 call by TCRdb cannot be tested. This CDR3 contains 15 residues. The germline CDR1 and CDR2 sequences are SGHRS and YFSETQ. CDR3 loop: CASSLQQGVYTEAFF.

The chain has TRBV5-1 and TRBJ1-4. Germline lookup yields CDR1 SGHRS and CDR2 YFSETQ. This CDR3 comprises 14 residues. The CDR3 loop reads CASSLQQHNEKLFF.

This chain's CDR3 is CASSLQYYEQYF. The chain employs TRBV5-5 and TRBJ2-7. The CDR3 extends over 12 amino acids. Germline V lookup: CDR1 SGHKS, CDR2 YYEKEE (reference sequence).

The rearrangement links TRBV3-1 to TRBJ1-2; TCRdb lists TRBD1, though no DNA is available to test this call. Germline lookup yields CDR1 LGHDT and CDR2 YNNKEL (reference sequence). The CDR3 is made up of 15 amino acids. CDR3 region: CASSHTPGTGVGYTF.

V gene TRBV10-1 combines with J gene TRBJ2-3; as DNA is missing, the TRBD1 call by TCRdb cannot be tested. This CDR3 is 14 amino acids long. Germline loops: CDR1 WNHNN, CDR2 SYGVQD (reference sequence). The CDR3 spells CASNDARSTDTQYF.

V and J are TRBV5-6 and TRBJ1-2; TCRdb outputs TRBD1, but without DNA this stays unchecked. The CDR3 loop spans 14 amino acids. Germline V gene sequence: CDR1 SGHDT, CDR2 YYEEEE. The CDR3 protein is CASNPPGQHYGYTF.

The J gene is TRBJ2-7, the V gene TRBV12-3 or TRBV12-4; TCRdb indicates TRBD2, and absent DNA this call remains unverified. The CDR3 covers 13 residues. This CDR3 is CASRRRLAGEQYF.

V and J are TRBV27 and TRBJ2-2; TCRdb's D gene call, TRBD1, goes unchecked for lack of DNA. This CDR3 is 16 amino acids long. CDR1 and CDR2 (germline): MNHEY, SMNVEV (reference sequence). The CDR3 is CASSYEGRTNTGELFF.

The chain employs TRBV3-1 and TRBJ2-7. The CDR3 totals 15 residues. Germline lookup yields CDR1 LGHDT and CDR2 YNNKEL (reference sequence). The CDR3 here is CASSQVFAGSYEQYF.